This TCR beta chain was identified in a study of blood T cell repertoires in COVID-19. Study context: Samples came from the United States, Italy and Spain, spanning acute and convalescent COVID-19. The cDNA or gDNA used as material had been derived from T cells, B-cell-depleted T cells, or PBMCs.

The CDR3 totals 15 residues. The V gene's germline CDR1 is SGHVS and CDR2 FQNEAQ. Trimming left V 3 bases short and J 5 bases short, with 11 bases between. Profiled with immunoSEQ multiplex PCR; TCRdb holds only in-frame clones, not every one. Among more than 250,000 clones, around 87% were seen once, and the ten largest hold approximately 5.3%. Cohorts were based on clinical histories the participants reported. This TCR was recovered from a woman younger than 45 who had recovered from COVID-19. The sample was PBMCs or T cells enriched from blood (not recorded which). The genes are TRBV7-8 and TRBJ1-6, with a possible D match to TRBD1 (6 bases). The CDR3 coding sequence is TGTGCCAGCAGCTTCAGGGACACTCATAATTCACCCCTCCACTTT. As protein: CASSFRDTHNSPLHF.